The 14 T cell receptor beta chains reported below all come from one sample, sequenced in a study of T cell responses to AZD1222 COVID-19 vaccine. Profiled with immunoSEQ multiplex PCR; TCRdb holds only in-frame clones, not every one. The sample consists of about 160,000 clones, 90% to 95% of them appearing once. The source material was peripheral blood, sampled on day 0 of MenACWY control vaccination. All receptors derive from an adult in good health.

The chain has TRBV9 and TRBJ2-2, with TRBD1 as a possible D gene (6 bases). V was trimmed by 1 base and J by 7 bases, leaving 14 bases between them. Germline lookup yields CDR1 SGDLS and CDR2 YYNGEE. This CDR3 spans 15 amino acids. The CDR3 loop reads CASSVLQGQDGELFF. The CDR3 nucleotides are TGTGCCAGCAGCGTATTACAGGGTCAAGACGGGGAGCTGTTTTTT.

This chain links TRBV28 with TRBJ1-2; D ambiguous. Germline values: CDR1 MDHEN, CDR2 SYDVKM. The V gene lost 1 base and the J gene lost 8 bases, with 11 bases spanning the gap. The CDR3 is 13 amino acids. The CDR3 here is CASSLFGEIGYTF. The CDR3 DNA is TGTGCCAGCAGTTTATTTGGGGAGATCGGCTACACCTTC.

The J gene is TRBJ2-1, the V gene TRBV27; 7 bases map to TRBD2. The CDR3 has 15 amino acids. With 8 bases clipped from V and 4 bases from J, the junction kept 11 bases outside the gene matches. Germline lookup yields CDR1 MNHEY and CDR2 SMNVEV (reference sequence). This CDR3 is CASGVGEGVYNEQFF. CDR3 bases: TGTGCCAGCGGGGTAGGGGAGGGCGTTTACAATGAGCAGTTCTTC.

The CDR3 region has the DNA TGTGCCAGCAGTCTTCGACTAGCGGGGTCAGTCTCCTACGAGCAGTACTTC. Translated: CASSLRLAGSVSYEQYF. The chain combines TRBV6-2 or TRBV6-3 with TRBJ2-7, with 11 bases aligning to TRBD2. The J segment lost 0 bases and the V segment lost 5 bases, leaving 9 bases of the junction unmatched. The CDR3 sequence is 17 residues long. Germline V gene sequence: CDR1 MNHEY, CDR2 SVGEGT.

The chain uses TRBV19 and TRBJ1-1, with a weak D call TRBD1 (6 bases). V was clipped by 3 bases and J by 2 bases, with 16 bases between them. The CDR3 covers 16 residues. Germline CDR1 reads LNHDA; CDR2 reads SQIVND (reference sequence). In nucleotides, the CDR3 is TGTGCCAGTAGTATTAGGGCAGGGGTATACAACACTGAAGCTTTCTTT. Its translation: CASSIRAGVYNTEAFF.

This chain's CDR3 is CASSYRESNQPQHF. The DNA of the CDR3 is TGTGCCAGCAGTTATAGGGAGAGCAATCAGCCCCAGCATTTT. The chain employs TRBV6-5 and TRBJ1-5; D is undetermined. Germline values: CDR1 MNHEY, CDR2 SVGAGI. V was shortened by 3 bases and J by 1 base, with 7 bases between the two germline ends. This CDR3 region has 14 residues.

This clone was counted once. The chain recombines TRBV7-2 with TRBJ1-3, with D hard to call. This CDR3 is built from 16 residues. The V gene's germline CDR1 is SGHTA and CDR2 FQGNSA. V was cut by 1 base and J by 1 base, with 11 bases left in between. CDR3 DNA sequence: TGTGCCAGCAGCTTAGAGGCCCCGGGATCTGGAAACACCATATATTTT. As protein: CASSLEAPGSGNTIYF.

This chain joins TRBV5-6 and TRBJ2-1; TRBD2 matches 15 bases. Germline trimming cut 3 bases from V and 10 bases from J; bases unmatched to any gene: 8. CDR3 length equals 16 residues. CDR1 and CDR2 (germline): SGHDT, YYEEEE. The chain's CDR3 is CASSSGLAGGPKEQFF. The CDR3 coding sequence is TGTGCCAGCAGCTCTGGACTAGCGGGAGGGCCTAAGGAGCAGTTCTTC.

The gene calls are TRBV4-3 and TRBJ1-1, with D maybe TRBD1 (6 bases). The CDR3 loop spans 14 amino acids. V was trimmed by 1 base and J by 8 bases, leaving 14 bases between them. Germline CDR1 is LGHNA and CDR2 is YSLEER. CDR3 protein: CASSQGNREIEAFF. The CDR3 DNA sequence: TGCGCCAGCAGCCAAGGAAACAGGGAGATAGAAGCTTTCTTT.

The chain has TRBV3-1 (or the pseudogene TRBV3-2) and TRBJ2-7, with D perhaps matching TRBD2 (7 bases). Germline V CDR1 and CDR2: LGHDT, YNNKEL (reference sequence). Deletions cut 4 bases from V and 3 bases from J, with 13 bases between. The CDR3 contains 14 residues. The CDR3 protein is CASSLEGGVYEQYF. CDR3 nucleotide sequence: TGTGCCAGCAGCCTTGAAGGGGGGGTCTACGAGCAGTACTTC.

The J gene is TRBJ1-5, the V gene TRBV18; D may be TRBD1 (5 bases). Looked up from germline, CDR1 is KGHSH and CDR2 is LQKENI. V gave up 4 bases and J gave up 0 bases, with 10 bases separating them. The CDR3 is made up of 15 amino acids. The DNA of the CDR3 is TGTGCCAGCTCACGGGACGCAAATAGCAATCAGCCCCAGCATTTT. It codes for CASSRDANSNQPQHF.

The chain uses TRBV5-4 and TRBJ2-5; possible D gene TRBD2, 6 bases. V was trimmed by 0 bases and J by 4 bases, leaving 10 bases between them. CDR1 and CDR2 (germline): SGHNT, YYREEE (reference sequence). The CDR3 is 14 residues long. The CDR3 spells CASSLGLVGETQYF. CDR3 coding DNA: TGTGCCAGCAGCTTGGGACTAGTTGGAGAGACCCAGTACTTC.

The chain uses TRBV7-3 and TRBJ1-6; D is undetermined. This CDR3 spans 14 amino acids. Germline V gene sequence: CDR1 SGHTA, CDR2 FQGTGA. V lost 5 bases and J 7 bases, leaving 12 bases between the germline ends. CDR3 sequence (DNA): TGTGCCAGCAGCCGTAGACGGTCCAATTCACCCCTCCACTTT. The encoded protein is CASSRRRSNSPLHF.

In this sample, this clone turned up once. This rearrangement joins TRBV7-3 to TRBJ2-3, with D tentatively TRBD2 (6 bases). Germline loops: CDR1 SGHTA, CDR2 FQGTGA. V was trimmed by 5 bases and J by 5 bases, leaving 14 bases between them. The CDR3 is 14 residues long. The CDR3 region is CASSPTGVLDTQYF. The CDR3 DNA reads TGTGCCAGCAGCCCCACGGGAGTTTTAGATACGCAGTATTTT. Complete variable domain (other parts from reference TRBV7-3 and TRBJ2-3): GAGVSQTPSNKVTEKGKYVELRCDPISGHTALYWYRQSLGQGPEFLIYFQGTGAADDSGLPNDRFFAVRPEGSVSTLKIQRTERGDSAVYLCASSPTGVLDTQYFGPGTRLTVL.